This is a list of T cell receptor beta chains from one sample in a study of blood T cell repertoires in COVID-19. Sequenced by immunoSEQ multiplex PCR; TCRdb stores in-frame clones only, minus some. Among about 250,000 clones listed, about 87% were seen once. Source material: PBMCs or T cells enriched from blood (not recorded which). The receptors were gathered from a woman aged 45-59 years who had recovered from COVID-19. CDR3s include the opening cysteine and the closing phenylalanine or tryptophan. Clone sizes are given selectively: once, few, many, or a class where the clone is expanded.

clone_size v_call cdr3_aa
NA TRBV24-1 CATSDWSNEQFF
NA TRBV4-1 CASSQDGVRTGALYEQYF
NA TRBV7-2 CASSLGRGGFNTEAFF
NA TRBV4-3 CASSQGSSGSNTQYF
NA TRBV5-1 CASSPPGQGYGYTF
NA TRBV10-3 CAISGTGTYEQYF
NA TRBV2 CASSSTGQDQPQHF
NA TRBV28 CASTPVVAGAVLDTQYF
once TRBV3-1/TRBV3-2 CASRPRQAFSFTEAFF
NA TRBV19 CASSILGTGTNQPQHF
NA TRBV28 CATDRYSNQPQHF
NA TRBV28 CASSSGLVNEKLFF
NA TRBV19 CASSIWGERGNQPQHF
NA TRBV20-1 CSASRQTMNTEAFF
NA TRBV5-6 CASSGGLGDTGELFF
NA TRBV5-4 CASSLASTDTQYF
NA TRBV9 CASSAYRDRTTDTQYF
NA TRBV20-1 CSASGREGETQYF